This TCR beta chain stems from a study of vaccination and CD4 T cells after COVID-19. This CDR3 has 12 amino acids. Germline V gene sequence: CDR1 SQVTM, CDR2 ANQGSEA. The V gene lost 7 bases and the J gene lost 3 bases, with 13 bases spanning the gap. The sample's treatment: roughly 10-day PBMC culture with coronavirus spike peptide pools or control peptides (ViraFEST assay). Cells were cultured for roughly 9 days, and then CD4+ T cells were isolated by negative selection. Oncomine TCR Beta short-read sequencing was applied to DNA from cultured CD4+ T cells. Scientists extracted genomic DNA from CD4+ T cells grown in culture. TCRdb reprocessed the PCR reads via MiXCR and lists one record per CDR3 protein. This table has 5,000 to 7,500 distinct CDR3 sequences, approximately 31% appearing once. Concerning this clonotype: Antigen: not known.

This receptor was obtained from a human donor who had recovered from COVID-19. Source: CD4+ T cells from blood, cultured in vitro, taken after SARS-CoV-2 vaccination. The V gene is TRBV29-1, the J gene TRBJ2-7, with D maybe TRBD1 (5 bases). The CDR3 DNA follows: TGCAGCGCCCAGGGTTTGTACTACGAGCAGTACTTC. It codes for CSAQGLYYEQYF.